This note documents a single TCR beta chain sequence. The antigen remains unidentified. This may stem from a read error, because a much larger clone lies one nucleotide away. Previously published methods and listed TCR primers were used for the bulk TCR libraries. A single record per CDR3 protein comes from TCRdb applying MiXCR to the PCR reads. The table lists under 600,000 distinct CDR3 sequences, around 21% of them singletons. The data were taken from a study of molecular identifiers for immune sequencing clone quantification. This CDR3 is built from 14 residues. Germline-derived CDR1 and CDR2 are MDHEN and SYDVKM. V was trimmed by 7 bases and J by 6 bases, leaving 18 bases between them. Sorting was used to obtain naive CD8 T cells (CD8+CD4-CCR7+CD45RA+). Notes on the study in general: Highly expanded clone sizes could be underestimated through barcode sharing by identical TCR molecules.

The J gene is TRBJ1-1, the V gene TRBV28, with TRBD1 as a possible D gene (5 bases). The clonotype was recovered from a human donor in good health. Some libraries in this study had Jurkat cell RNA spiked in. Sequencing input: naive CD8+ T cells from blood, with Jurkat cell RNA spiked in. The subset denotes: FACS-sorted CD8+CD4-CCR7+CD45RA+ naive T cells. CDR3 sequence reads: CASKQRGAMAEAFF. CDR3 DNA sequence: TGTGCCAGCAAGCAAAGGGGCGCGATGGCTGAAGCTTTCTTT.